The present entry profiles one TCR beta chain with its context. Its antigen remains unidentified. The source of the sample is a study of Tregs in tolerant kidney transplant recipients. Trimming took 3 bases from V and 5 from J, leaving 10 bases between them. The germline V gene has CDR1 SNHLY and CDR2 FYNNEI. The CDR3 contains 14 residues. Study outcomes and limitations: Biological reproducibility was not directly addressed in this study.

Sequencing used immunoSEQ multiplex PCR; TCRdb keeps in-frame clones, though not all of them. The sample lists about 240,000 clones; 80% to 85% were seen once. The clonotype was recovered from a human donor in good health. The sequenced sample consisted of CD4+ T cells from blood. V usage is TRBV2 and J usage is TRBJ2-2; D gene uncertain. This CDR3 reads CASSDRAGTGELFF. For the CDR3, the DNA is TGTGCCAGCAGTGACCGGGCCGGGACCGGGGAGCTGTTTTTT.